The rows below give T cell receptor beta chains drawn from one sample of a study of shared clonotypes between healthy human individuals. Some clones are missing from TCRdb's copy, which holds only in-frame ones; the method was immunoSEQ multiplex PCR. The sample yields around 1,000,000 clones, 77% seen once. The sequenced sample was memory CD4+ T cells from PBMCs. These receptors all stem from a man younger than 30 in good health. Some clones in this sample may be carry-over from other donors' samples. CDR3s include the opening cysteine and the closing phenylalanine or tryptophan. The D gene is left open where the match is weak. Some rows mark clone size as missing; the rest say once, few, many or name a class of expanded clone.

D gene,J gene,V gene,clone size,CDR3 protein,CDR3 DNA
NA,TRBJ2-1,TRBV7-2,NA,CASSLGGLGYNEQFF,TGTGCCAGCAGCTTAGGAGGGCTGGGGTACAATGAGCAGTTCTTC
NA,TRBJ2-3,TRBV6-1,NA,CASSVTFWDTQYF,TGTGCCAGCAGTGTGACATTTTGGGATACGCAGTATTTT
TRBD2,TRBJ2-1,TRBV6-4,NA,CASSDDGEGPYNEQFF,TGTGCCAGCAGTGACGATGGGGAGGGCCCCTACAATGAGCAGTTCTTC
TRBD1,TRBJ1-1,TRBV5-4,few,CASSSPGTGSTEAFF,TGTGCCAGCAGCTCACCCGGGACAGGGAGCACTGAAGCTTTCTTT
TRBD2,TRBJ2-1,TRBV5-1,NA,CASETSGSYNEQFF,TGCGCCAGCGAGACTAGCGGCTCCTACAATGAGCAGTTCTTC
NA,TRBJ2-7,TRBV5-1,NA,CASSFGDLQEQYF,TGCGCCAGCAGCTTTGGGGACCTACAGGAGCAGTACTTC
NA,TRBJ2-2,TRBV12-5,NA,CASGGVPNTGELFF,TGTGCTAGTGGAGGGGTCCCGAACACCGGGGAGCTGTTTTTT
NA,TRBJ1-4,TRBV5-4,NA,CASSLDNGRTNEKLFF,TGTGCCAGCAGCTTGGATAACGGGCGCACTAATGAAAAACTGTTTTTT
TRBD1,TRBJ1-2,TRBV6-1,once,CASSEGQPYGYTF,TGTGCCAGCAGCGAGGGACAGCCCTATGGCTACACCTTC
NA,TRBJ1-2,TRBV7-9,NA,CASRIGAERSYTF,TGTGCCAGCAGAATAGGGGCGGAAAGAAGCTACACCTTC
NA,TRBJ1-3,TRBV7-9,NA,CASSLHPNGGNTIYF,TGTGCCAGCAGCTTACACCCTAACGGGGGAAACACCATATATTTT
TRBD2,TRBJ2-7,TRBV9,NA,CASSLEAGGLRYYEQYF,TGTGCCAGCAGCCTCGAGGCGGGAGGGTTGAGGTACTACGAGCAGTACTTC
TRBD1,TRBJ1-5,TRBV15,NA,CAAATGDQPQHF,TGTGCCGCCGCGACAGGGGATCAGCCCCAGCATTTT
NA,TRBJ1-3,TRBV28,NA,CASSLTQVGNTIYF,TGTGCCAGCAGTTTAACCCAGGTCGGAAACACCATATATTTT
TRBD2,TRBJ2-1,TRBV6-5,NA,CASSLTSGPYNEQFF,TGTGCCAGCAGTCTGACTAGCGGGCCCTACAATGAGCAGTTCTTC
NA,TRBJ1-5,TRBV29-1,NA,CSVAGTRNSNQPQHF,TGCAGCGTAGCCGGGACGAGGAATAGCAATCAGCCCCAGCATTTT
TRBD2,TRBJ2-5,TRBV10-2,NA,CASSETGLAGGQETQYF,TGCGCCAGCAGCGAAACGGGACTAGCGGGAGGACAAGAGACCCAGTACTTC
NA,TRBJ2-7,TRBV11-3,NA,CASSLVLIGPELEQYF,TGTGCCAGCAGCTTAGTGTTAATCGGCCCAGAATTGGAGCAGTACTTC
NA,TRBJ2-6,TRBV28,NA,CAASSGANVLTF,TGTGCCGCCAGCTCTGGGGCCAACGTCCTGACTTTC
TRBD2,TRBJ2-1,TRBV27,once,CASSGTSGSNDEQFF,TGTGCCAGCAGTGGGACTAGCGGGAGTAACGATGAGCAGTTCTTC
NA,TRBJ1-1,TRBV2,NA,CASSDDFGAGTEAFF,TGTGCCAGCAGTGATGATTTTGGGGCGGGGACTGAAGCTTTCTTT
NA,TRBJ1-5,TRBV6-1,NA,CASRLGITGNQPQHF,TGTGCCAGCCGGTTGGGGATTACGGGCAATCAGCCCCAGCATTTT
TRBD1,TRBJ1-1,TRBV7-9,NA,CASSPQRTGGASSEAFF,TGTGCCAGCAGCCCCCAGAGGACAGGGGGCGCGTCCTCTGAAGCTTTCTTT
TRBD2,TRBJ2-7,TRBV4-2,NA,CASSQNLGGVGEQYF,TGTGCCAGCAGCCAGAACCTTGGGGGGGTAGGCGAGCAGTACTTC
NA,TRBJ1-2,TRBV28,few,CASSLSGDVFF,TGTGCCAGCAGTTTGTCAGGCGACGTCTTCTTC
NA,TRBJ1-1,TRBV9,few,CASSVLGENTEAFF,TGTGCCAGCAGCGTACTAGGCGAGAACACTGAAGCTTTCTTT
TRBD2,TRBJ2-3,TRBV5-6,NA,CASSWGASGSGTDTQYF,TGTGCCAGCAGCTGGGGGGCTAGCGGGAGCGGCACAGATACGCAGTATTTT
NA,TRBJ2-7,TRBV4-3,NA,CASSSAPDLNEQYF,TGCGCCAGCAGCTCGGCCCCGGACCTCAACGAGCAGTACTTC
NA,TRBJ2-3,TRBV15,NA,CATRFGLTDTQYF,TGTGCCACCAGATTCGGGTTAACAGATACGCAGTATTTT
TRBD2,TRBJ2-4,TRBV2,few,CASIRLAGGRSIQYF,TGTGCCAGCATTAGACTAGCGGGGGGGAGAAGCATTCAGTACTTC
TRBD2,TRBJ2-2,TRBV5-4,few,CASSLSLAGQFTGELFF,TGTGCCAGCAGCTTGAGTCTAGCGGGTCAATTCACCGGGGAGCTGTTTTTT
NA,TRBJ1-1,TRBV6-6,NA,CASSYDSLNTEAFF,TGTGCCAGCAGTTACGACAGTTTGAACACTGAAGCTTTCTTT
NA,TRBJ1-1,TRBV4-2,NA,CASSRRGGSNTEAFF,TGTGCCAGCAGCCGGAGGGGGGGATCGAACACTGAAGCTTTCTTT
NA,TRBJ2-3,TRBV5-6,few,CASSEGAGSRRDTQYF,TGTGCCAGCAGCGAAGGGGCCGGCTCAAGGAGGGATACGCAGTATTTT
TRBD1,TRBJ1-2,TRBV28,NA,CATSTGLYGYTF,TGTGCCACTTCGACAGGGCTCTATGGCTACACCTTC
NA,TRBJ1-6,TRBV7-9,NA,CASTRDRDNSPLHF,TGTGCCAGCACCCGGGACCGAGATAATTCACCCCTCCACTTT
NA,TRBJ1-4,TRBV5-1,NA,CASSSGAVGEKLFF,TGCGCCAGCAGCTCGGGGGCGGTGGGTGAAAAACTGTTTTTT
NA,TRBJ2-5,TRBV11-2,NA,CASSLAVRGRTQYF,TGTGCCAGCAGCTTAGCGGTGCGGGGGCGAACCCAGTACTTC
TRBD2,TRBJ2-7,TRBV18,many,CASSLRRGDSYEQYF,TGTGCCAGCTCACTTCGGCGGGGGGACTCCTACGAGCAGTACTTC
NA,TRBJ2-7,TRBV11-2,few,CASSSPGSGRTYEQYF,TGTGCCAGCAGCTCCCCCGGGAGCGGCCGTACTTACGAGCAGTACTTC
NA,TRBJ1-5,TRBV27,once,CASSFGVGQNQPQHF,TGTGCCAGCAGTTTCGGGGTGGGGCAAAATCAGCCCCAGCATTTT
NA,TRBJ2-2,TRBV6-6,NA,CASSYQAGTTGELFF,TGTGCCAGCAGTTACCAAGCCGGGACCACCGGGGAGCTGTTTTTT
NA,TRBJ1-2,TRBV5-4,NA,CASSLVQQPGRNYGYTF,TGTGCCAGCAGCCTGGTCCAGCAACCAGGGAGGAACTATGGCTACACCTTC
TRBD2,TRBJ2-1,TRBV5-1,NA,CASSFWRGGNEQFF,TGCGCCAGCAGCTTTTGGCGGGGGGGCAATGAGCAGTTCTTC
NA,TRBJ2-7,TRBV11-1,once,CASSRLGGGIGEQYF,TGTGCCAGCAGCCGCCTAGGAGGAGGGATAGGGGAGCAGTACTTC
NA,TRBJ1-4,TRBV28,few,CASRPRNPGGALFF,TGTGCCAGCAGACCAAGAAACCCCGGTGGGGCACTGTTTTTT
NA,TRBJ1-6,TRBV30,many,CAWSVLWGSYNSPLHF,TGTGCCTGGAGTGTACTCTGGGGCTCCTATAATTCACCCCTCCACTTT
TRBD1,TRBJ2-7,TRBV6-1,many,CASRKLRDRGYEQYF,TGTGCCAGCAGGAAACTCCGGGACAGGGGATACGAGCAGTACTTC
TRBD1,TRBJ2-5,TRBV19,once,CATGTGAKETQYF,TGTGCCACTGGGACAGGGGCCAAAGAGACCCAGTACTTC
NA,TRBJ1-1,TRBV27,NA,CASGRQLNTEAFF,TGTGCCAGCGGCCGACAGTTGAACACTGAAGCTTTCTTT
TRBD2,TRBJ2-7,TRBV19,few,CASQRLAGSYEQYF,TGTGCCAGTCAGAGACTAGCGGGATCCTACGAGCAGTACTTC
NA,TRBJ2-2,TRBV7-2,NA,CASAFNTGELFF,TGTGCCAGTGCCTTCAACACCGGGGAGCTGTTTTTT
NA,TRBJ1-1,TRBV4-2,few,CASSQTRQNSEAFF,TGTGCCAGCAGCCAGACCAGACAGAACTCTGAAGCTTTCTTT